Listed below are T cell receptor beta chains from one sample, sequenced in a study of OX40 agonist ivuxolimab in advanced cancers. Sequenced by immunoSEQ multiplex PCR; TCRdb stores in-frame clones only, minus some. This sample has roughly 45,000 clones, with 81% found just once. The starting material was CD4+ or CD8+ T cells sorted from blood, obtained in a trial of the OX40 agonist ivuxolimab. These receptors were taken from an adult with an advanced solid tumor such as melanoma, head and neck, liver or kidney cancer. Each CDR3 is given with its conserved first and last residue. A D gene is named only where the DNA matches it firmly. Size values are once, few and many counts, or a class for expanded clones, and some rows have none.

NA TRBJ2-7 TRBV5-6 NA CASSLGGSEQYF TGTGCCAGCAGCTTAGGAGGGAGCGAGCAGTACTTC
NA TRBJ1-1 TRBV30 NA CAWSVSGGLMAEAFF TGTGCCTGGAGTGTTTCAGGCGGGTTGATGGCTGAAGCTTTCTTT
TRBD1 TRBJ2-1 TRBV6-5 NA CASGQGTGEQFF TGTGCCAGCGGACAGGGGACCGGTGAGCAGTTCTTC
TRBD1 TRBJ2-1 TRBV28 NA CASSRLGQGAYNEQFF TGTGCCAGCAGCCGTCTCGGACAGGGGGCCTACAATGAGCAGTTCTTC
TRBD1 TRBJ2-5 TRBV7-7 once CASGTGQQETQYF TGTGCCAGCGGAACGGGACAGCAAGAGACCCAGTACTTC
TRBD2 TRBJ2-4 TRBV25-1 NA CATFSGQGIQYF TGTGCCACATTTAGCGGGCAGGGCATTCAGTACTTC
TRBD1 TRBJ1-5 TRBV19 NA CASSTSGTGSRQPQHF TGTGCCAGTAGTACCTCCGGGACAGGGAGTCGGCAGCCCCAGCATTTT
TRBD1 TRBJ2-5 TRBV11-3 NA CASSTTGEETQYF TGTGCCAGCAGCACCACAGGGGAAGAGACCCAGTACTTC
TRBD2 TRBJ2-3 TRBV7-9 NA CASSFGTSGTDTQYF TGTGCCAGCAGCTTCGGGACTAGCGGCACAGATACGCAGTATTTT
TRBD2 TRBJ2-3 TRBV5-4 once CASSSTSGSGSDTQYF TGTGCCAGCAGCTCGACTAGCGGGAGTGGTAGTGATACGCAGTATTTT
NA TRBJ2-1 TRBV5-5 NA CASSALQYNEQFF TGTGCCAGCAGCGCACTCCAGTACAATGAGCAGTTCTTC
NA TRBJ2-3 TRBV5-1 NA CASSMGHTRTDTQYF TGCGCCAGCAGCATGGGACATACTCGCACAGATACGCAGTATTTT
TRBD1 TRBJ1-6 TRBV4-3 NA CASSQNPGQGYSPLHF TGCGCCAGCAGCCAAAACCCGGGACAGGGATATTCACCCCTCCACTTT
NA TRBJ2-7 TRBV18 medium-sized CASSPAQGYEQYF TGTGCCAGCTCACCAGCACAGGGCTACGAGCAGTACTTC
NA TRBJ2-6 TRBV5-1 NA CASSEETGANVLTF TGCGCCAGCAGCGAGGAAACTGGGGCCAACGTCCTGACTTTC
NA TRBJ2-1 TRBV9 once CASSLDISGPRNEQFF TGTGCCAGCAGCCTAGATATTAGCGGCCCACGTAATGAGCAGTTCTTC
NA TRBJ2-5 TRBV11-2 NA CASSLGTRRQETQYF TGTGCCAGCAGCCTCGGGACCCGTCGTCAAGAGACCCAGTACTTC
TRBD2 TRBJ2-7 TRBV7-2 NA CASSVGTTSYEQYF TGTGCCAGCAGCGTAGGGACTACTTCGTACGAGCAGTACTTC
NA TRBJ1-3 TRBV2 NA CASSPTGPRPWGGNTIYF TGTGCCAGCAGTCCCACGGGCCCGCGTCCCTGGGGCGGAAACACCATATATTTT
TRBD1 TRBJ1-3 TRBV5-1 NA CASSLTGAGSGNTIYF TGCGCCAGCAGCTTAACAGGGGCCGGCTCTGGAAACACCATATATTTT
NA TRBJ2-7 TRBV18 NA CASSLADLYEQYF TGTGCCAGCTCACTCGCAGATTTATACGAGCAGTACTTC
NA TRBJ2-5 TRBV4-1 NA CASSLRTVGETQYF TGCGCCAGCAGCCTTAGGACAGTGGGAGAGACCCAGTACTTC
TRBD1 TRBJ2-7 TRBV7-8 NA CASSLQGADEQYF TGTGCCAGCAGCCTCCAGGGGGCGGACGAGCAGTACTTC
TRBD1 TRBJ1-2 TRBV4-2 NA CASSHRDRANYGYTF TGTGCCAGCAGCCATAGGGACAGAGCTAACTATGGCTACACCTTC
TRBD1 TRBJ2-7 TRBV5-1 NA CASSQTGTAYEQYF TGCGCCAGCAGCCAAACCGGGACAGCCTACGAGCAGTACTTC
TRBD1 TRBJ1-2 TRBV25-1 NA CASSPGQMNGYTF TGTGCCAGCAGCCCGGGACAGATGAATGGCTACACCTTC
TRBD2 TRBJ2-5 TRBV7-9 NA CASSHPASGQETQYF TGTGCCAGCAGCCACCCGGCTAGCGGCCAAGAGACCCAGTACTTC
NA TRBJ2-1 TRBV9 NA CASKSGVSSYNEQFF TGTGCCAGCAAATCTGGCGTTAGCTCCTACAATGAGCAGTTCTTC
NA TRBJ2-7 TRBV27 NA CASSLSAGSGSYEQYF TGTGCCAGCAGTTTATCGGCCGGTAGCGGAAGCTACGAGCAGTACTTC
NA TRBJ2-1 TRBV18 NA CASSPRASAYNEQFF TGTGCCAGCTCACCAAGGGCTAGCGCTTACAATGAGCAGTTCTTC
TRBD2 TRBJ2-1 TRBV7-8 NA CASSQTSASLQFF TGTGCCAGCAGCCAGACTAGCGCGAGCCTGCAGTTCTTC
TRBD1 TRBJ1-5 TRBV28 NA CASSEKKTGVRQPQHF TGTGCCAGCAGCGAGAAAAAGACAGGGGTTAGGCAGCCCCAGCATTTT
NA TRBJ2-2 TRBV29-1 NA CSIPEESSATGELFF TGCAGCATCCCAGAGGAGTCCAGCGCCACCGGGGAGCTGTTTTTT
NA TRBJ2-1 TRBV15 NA CATSPLRGNEQFF TGTGCCACCAGCCCCCTCCGGGGCAATGAGCAGTTCTTC
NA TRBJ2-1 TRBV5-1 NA CASRPQGGYNEQFF TGCGCCAGCAGACCTCAAGGGGGATACAATGAGCAGTTCTTC
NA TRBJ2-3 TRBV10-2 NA CASSEGGDTQYF TGCGCCAGCAGTGAAGGGGGAGATACGCAGTATTTT
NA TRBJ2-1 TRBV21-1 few CASTRLAGGGNEQFF TGTGCCAGCACCAGGCTAGCGGGAGGTGGCAATGAGCAGTTCTTC
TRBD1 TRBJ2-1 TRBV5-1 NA CASSRTGQDNEQFF TGCGCCAGCAGCCGAACGGGACAGGACAATGAGCAGTTCTTC
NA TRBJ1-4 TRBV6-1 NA CASSVPDPPGEKLFF TGTGCCAGCAGTGTCCCAGACCCTCCGGGTGAAAAACTGTTTTTT
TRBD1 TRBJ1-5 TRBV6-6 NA CASGTGEVNQPQHF TGTGCCAGCGGGACAGGGGAAGTTAATCAGCCCCAGCATTTT
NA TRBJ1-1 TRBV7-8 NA CASSPHPRGNAFTEAFF TGTGCCAGCAGCCCCCACCCACGGGGGAATGCTTTCACTGAAGCTTTCTTT
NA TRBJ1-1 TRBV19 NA CASSGFFTEAFF TGTGCCAGTAGCGGTTTCTTCACTGAAGCTTTCTTT
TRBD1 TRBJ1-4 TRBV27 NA CASSAEQGLVEKLFF TGTGCCAGCAGTGCCGAACAGGGGTTAGTTGAAAAACTGTTTTTT
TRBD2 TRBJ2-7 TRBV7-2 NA CASSPSSSAGARGEQYF TGTGCCAGCAGTCCTTCCTCCTCAGCGGGAGCTCGGGGCGAGCAGTACTTC
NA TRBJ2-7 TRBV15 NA CATSRDRGSFHEQYF TGTGCCACCAGCAGAGATCGTGGTAGCTTCCACGAGCAGTACTTC
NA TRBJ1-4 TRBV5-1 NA CASRYDVGRPATNEKLFF TGCGCCAGCAGATATGACGTTGGCAGACCTGCAACTAATGAAAAACTGTTTTTT
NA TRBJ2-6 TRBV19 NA CASKVRAGANVLTF TGTGCCAGTAAGGTCAGGGCTGGGGCCAACGTCCTGACTTTC
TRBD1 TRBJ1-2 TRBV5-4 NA CASSIDRGYGYTF TGTGCCAGCAGCATCGACAGGGGGTATGGCTACACCTTC
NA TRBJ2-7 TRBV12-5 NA CASGRDGSSYEQYF TGTGCTAGTGGTCGGGACGGGAGCTCCTACGAGCAGTACTTC
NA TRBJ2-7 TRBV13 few CASSLNLFYEQYF TGTGCCAGCAGCCTAAATCTCTTCTACGAGCAGTACTTC
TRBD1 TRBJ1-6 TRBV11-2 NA CASSLAQGARFNSPLHF TGTGCCAGCAGCTTGGCACAGGGGGCCCGCTTTAATTCACCCCTCCACTTT
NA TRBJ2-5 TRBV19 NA CASRALQGGLETQYF TGTGCCAGTAGGGCTTTGCAGGGCGGTCTTGAGACCCAGTACTTC
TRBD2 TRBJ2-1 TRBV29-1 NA CSVMTSGINEQFF TGCAGCGTCATGACTAGCGGGATCAATGAGCAGTTCTTC
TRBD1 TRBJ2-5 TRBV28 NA CASSLLSQGEETQYF TGTGCCAGCAGTTTACTGTCCCAGGGGGAAGAGACCCAGTACTTC
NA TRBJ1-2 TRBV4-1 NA CASSQYGETVGYTF TGCGCCAGCAGCCAATATGGGGAGACAGTGGGCTACACCTTC
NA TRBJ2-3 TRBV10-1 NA CASSEEGFGTSTDTQYF TGCGCCAGCAGTGAGGAAGGGTTCGGCACTAGCACAGATACGCAGTATTTT
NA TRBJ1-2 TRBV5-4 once CASSSHLDPGYTF TGTGCCAGCAGCTCGCACCTAGATCCTGGCTACACCTTC
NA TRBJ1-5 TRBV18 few CASSPPGRGEQPQHF TGTGCCAGCTCACCACCGGGAAGGGGGGAGCAGCCCCAGCATTTT
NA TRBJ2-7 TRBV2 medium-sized CASSYHYEQYF TGTGCCAGCAGCTACCACTACGAGCAGTACTTC
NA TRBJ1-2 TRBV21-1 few CASSAWGYTF TGTGCCAGCAGTGCGTGGGGCTACACCTTC